This T cell receptor beta chain is from a study of preoperative IRX-2 immunotherapy in early breast cancer. The treatment was: preoperative locoregional IRX-2 cytokine immunotherapy. This phase Ib study tested locoregional IRX-2 cytokine immunotherapy given before surgery. TCRdb keeps only in-frame clones here, not all; method: immunoSEQ multiplex PCR. The table has tens of thousands of clones, roughly 82% seen once. Unmatched junction bases numbered 3, after V lost 4 bases and J lost 5 bases. Germline V gives CDR1 MNHGY, CDR2 SAAAGT. The CDR3 covers 14 residues. The TCR was taken from a human donor with breast cancer. Source: lymph node tissue, taken after IRX-2 immunotherapy. The chain links TRBV6-8 to TRBJ2-5, with 11 bases matching TRBD1. CDR3 protein: CASSLDRGRETQYF. The CDR3 nucleotides are TGTGCCAGCAGTTTGGACAGGGGGCGTGAGACCCAGTACTTC.